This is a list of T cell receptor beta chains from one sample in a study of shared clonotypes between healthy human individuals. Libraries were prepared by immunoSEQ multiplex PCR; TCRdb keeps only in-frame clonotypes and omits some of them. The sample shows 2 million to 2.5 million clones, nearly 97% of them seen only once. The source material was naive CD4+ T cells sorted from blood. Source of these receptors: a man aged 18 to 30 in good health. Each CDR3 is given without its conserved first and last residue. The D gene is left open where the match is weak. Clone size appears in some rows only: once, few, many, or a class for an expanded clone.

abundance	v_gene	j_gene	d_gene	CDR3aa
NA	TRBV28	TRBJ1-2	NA	ASKGSDYGYT
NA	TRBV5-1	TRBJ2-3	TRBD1	ASSLSRDRYTDTQY
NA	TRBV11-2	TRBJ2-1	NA	ASTPGPLNEQF
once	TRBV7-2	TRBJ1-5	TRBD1	ASSLALGQVASRPQH
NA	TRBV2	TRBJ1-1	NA	ASRERVMNTEAF
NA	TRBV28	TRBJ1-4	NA	ASSLDTGLSEKLF
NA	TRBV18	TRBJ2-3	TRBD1	ASSPGTGSSTDTQY
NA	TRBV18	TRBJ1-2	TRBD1	ASSPQGAADGYT
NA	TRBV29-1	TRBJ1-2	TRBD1	SAEGRDSVKGYT
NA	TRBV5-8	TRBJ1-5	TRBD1	ASSSRGYSNQPQH
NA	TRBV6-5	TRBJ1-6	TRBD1	ASSYAGGQGASPLH
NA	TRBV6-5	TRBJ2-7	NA	ASTPDSSYEQY
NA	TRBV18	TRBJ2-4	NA	ASSPPGRENIQY
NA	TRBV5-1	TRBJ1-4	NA	ASSLARGLGAEKLF
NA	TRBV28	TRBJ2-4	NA	ASTTGPLNIQY
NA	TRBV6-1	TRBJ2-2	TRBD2	ASSEREGTGELF
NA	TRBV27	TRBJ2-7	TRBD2	ASSYTAGTSGFYEQY
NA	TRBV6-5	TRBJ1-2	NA	ASSYSTGGEGYT
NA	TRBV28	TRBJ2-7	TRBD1	ASSTIGTGAYEQY
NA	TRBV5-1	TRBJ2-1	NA	ASSLGLMNEQF
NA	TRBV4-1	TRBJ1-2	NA	ASSQGQVGLSYGYT
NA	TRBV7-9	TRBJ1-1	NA	ANRANTEAF
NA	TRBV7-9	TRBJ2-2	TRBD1	ASSPGQELDTGELF
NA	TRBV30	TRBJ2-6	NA	ACSRGANVLT
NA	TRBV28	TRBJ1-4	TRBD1	ASSSPTGGFEKLF
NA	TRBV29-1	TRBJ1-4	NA	SAADEKLF
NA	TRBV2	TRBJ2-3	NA	ASSEANTDTQY
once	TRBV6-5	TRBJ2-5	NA	ASSYFSGTQY
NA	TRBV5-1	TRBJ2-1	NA	ASSFDSWGSYNEQF
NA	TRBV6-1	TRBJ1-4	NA	ASSEAGHTNEKLF
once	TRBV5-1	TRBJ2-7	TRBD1	ASSLGTGGNKDSYEQY
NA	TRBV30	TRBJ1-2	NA	AWSGKGRTLAGT
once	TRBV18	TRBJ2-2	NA	ASSPRDTGELF
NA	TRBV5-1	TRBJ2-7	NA	ASSLPAEEQY
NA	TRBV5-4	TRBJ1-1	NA	ASSLTGNREAF
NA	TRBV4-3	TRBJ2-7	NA	ASSQDVGYGAGIDEQY
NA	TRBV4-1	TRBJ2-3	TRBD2	ASSQSTSGGLTDTQY
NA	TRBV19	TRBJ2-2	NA	ASSKVPGTGELF
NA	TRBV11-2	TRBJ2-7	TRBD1	ASSLAIRGQGFYEQY
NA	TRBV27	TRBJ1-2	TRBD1	ASSLDRERVYGYT
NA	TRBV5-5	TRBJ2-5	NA	ASSPGLQETQY
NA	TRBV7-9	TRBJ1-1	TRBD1	ASSLGAGGTNTEAF
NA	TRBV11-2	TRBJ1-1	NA	ASSLFATDINTEAF
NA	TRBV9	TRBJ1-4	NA	ASSSSPTVTNEKLF
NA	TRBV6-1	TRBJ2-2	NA	ASSEAEDAGELF
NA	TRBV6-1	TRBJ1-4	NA	ASSEFLAQREKLF
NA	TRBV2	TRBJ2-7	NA	ASMPGSSEQY
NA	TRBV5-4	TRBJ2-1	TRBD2	ASSSLTSGRTNYNEQF
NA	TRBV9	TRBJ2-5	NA	ASSGYRRETQY
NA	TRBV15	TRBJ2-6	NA	ATSGEGDLFFGANVLT
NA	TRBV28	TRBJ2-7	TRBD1	ASSWDSRRTYEQY
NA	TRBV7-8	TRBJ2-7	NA	ASSLSARWEQY
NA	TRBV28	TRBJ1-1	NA	ASSLVLNTEAF
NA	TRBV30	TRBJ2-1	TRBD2	AWSGAGGPEWYEQF
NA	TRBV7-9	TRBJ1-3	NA	ASTPEARGGNTIY
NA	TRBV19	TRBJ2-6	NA	ASSENSGANVLT
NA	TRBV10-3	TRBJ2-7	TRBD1	AISERLGQGSYEQY
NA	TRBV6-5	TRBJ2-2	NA	ASSYSGGGPGELF
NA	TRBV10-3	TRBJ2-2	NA	AIMSGLVWELF